The T cell receptor (beta chain) described here comes from a study of tumor-infiltrating lymphocytes in primary liver carcinoma. The CDR3 covers 16 residues. V dropped 0 bases and J dropped 1 base, with 12 bases sitting between them. Germline CDR1 reads MNHEY; CDR2 reads SVGAGI. Unsorted whole blood yielded blood RNA, and germline DNA was extracted as well. Broader study findings: The bulk unsorted samples meant that CD4+ and CD8+ repertoires went uncompared.

The table lists this clonotype with many counts. The antigen is undetermined. Using a constant-region primer together with ProtoScript II reverse transcriptase, TCR beta cDNA was made from around 500 ng of total RNA. Modified slightly, ARM-PCR produced TCR beta libraries over three nested multiplex PCR rounds. Running 10 cycles apiece, the first two PCR rounds relied on TRBV1-TRBV30 forward primers together with a C-beta reverse primer. TCRdb processed the multiplex PCR reads anew with MiXCR; each CDR3 protein has one entry. The table shows some 190,000 distinct CDR3 sequences, with less than 65% occurring only once.

The source material was peripheral blood. This chain links TRBV6-5 with TRBJ1-2; a possible D gene is TRBD1 (5 bases). The receptor was isolated from a man aged 35 to 55 with primary liver carcinoma and hepatitis B virus infection. The CDR3: CASSYSGQGINYGYTF. CDR3 bases: TGTGCCAGCAGTTACTCTGGGCAGGGCATTAACTATGGCTACACCTTC.